These 26 T cell receptor beta chains originate from one sample sequenced in a study of T cells in Graves' hyperthyroidism and ophthalmopathy. Authors of the study amplified TCR beta CDR3 regions from RNA transcripts. Researchers ran a first-round RT-PCR on the TCR CDR3 using the HTBI primer set. TCRdb re-analysed the multiplex PCR reads in MiXCR, keeping a single row per CDR3 protein. The sample gives some 600,000 distinct CDR3 sequences, 14% of which show up once; around 5.4% is in the top ten. The sample was blood. Receptor source: a young woman with Graves' hyperthyroidism that later progressed to Graves' ophthalmopathy.

The table lists this clonotype with many counts. The chain is built from TRBV7-2 and TRBJ1-2, with D possibly TRBD1 on 5 matching bases. With 0 bases removed from V and 7 bases from J, the gap between germline ends came to 9 bases. The CDR3 consists of 13 residues. Germline lookup yields CDR1 SGHTA and CDR2 FQGNSA. The CDR3 bases are TGTGCCAGCAGCTTAGCCAGGGAGGGTGGCTACACCTTC. This translates into CASSLAREGGYTF. Full variable domain (rest looked up from reference TRBV7-2 and TRBJ1-2): GAGVSQSPSNKVTEKGKDVELRCDPISGHTALYWYRQSLGQGLEFLIYFQGNSAPDKSGLPSDRFSAERTGGSVSTLTIQRTQQEDSAVYLCASSLAREGGYTFGSGTRLTVV.

Note on this clonotype: It is unclear where the CDR3 begins or ends on the DNA, so no DNA is shown, and the CDR3 is as TCRdb lists it. The chain links TRBV27 to TRBJ1-1. CDR1 and CDR2 from the germline V gene are MNHEY and SMNVEV (reference sequence). The CDR3 is 15 residues long, counting both termini. This chain's CDR3 is CASSSSRGLVTEAFF.

This clonotype was seen ten or more times. The chain recombines TRBV9 with TRBJ1-3; 8 nucleotides line up with TRBD1. This CDR3 has 16 residues. Germline lookup yields CDR1 SGDLS and CDR2 YYNGEE. V lost 4 bases, J lost 8 bases, and 14 bases stayed unmatched. CDR3 loop: CASSPTPGGGGDTIYF. In nucleotides, the CDR3 is TGTGCCAGCAGCCCCACCCCAGGGGGCGGGGGAGACACCATATATTTT.

This clonotype was seen only a few times. The chain recombines TRBV5-1 with TRBJ2-7; 8 bases align to TRBD2. The junction had 8 bases not matched to a gene; V was cut back by 2 bases and J by 4 bases. The germline V gene encodes CDR1 SGHRS and CDR2 YFSETQ. The CDR3 spans 15 residues. The chain's CDR3 is CASSFGGSGRYEQYF. CDR3 bases: TGCGCCAGCAGCTTCGGGGGGAGCGGGAGATACGAGCAGTACTTC.

This clonotype was seen at least ten times. The gene calls are TRBV20-1 and TRBJ2-3; 9 positions match TRBD2. The germline gives CDR1 DFQATT, CDR2 SNEGSKA (reference sequence). The length of the CDR3 is 14 residues. Unmatched junction bases numbered 3, after V lost 3 bases and J lost 2 bases. CDR3 residues: CSASGLANTDTQYF. The CDR3 region has the DNA TGCAGTGCTAGCGGACTAGCGAACACAGATACGCAGTATTTT.

This clonotype was seen more than once but under ten times. This chain links TRBV7-9 with TRBJ2-3; 9 bases align to TRBD1. V shed 7 bases, J shed 7 bases, and the junction held 9 bases outside the gene matches. The CDR3 is made up of 14 amino acids. CDR1 and CDR2 from the germline V gene are SEHNR and FQNEAQ (reference sequence). CDR3 amino acids: CASIGDRGVNTQYF. CDR3 nucleotides: TGTGCCAGCATAGGAGACAGGGGGGTAAATACGCAGTATTTT.

The CDR3 region has the DNA TGTGCCAGCAGCTTAGCAGGTGAGATGAACACTGAAGCTTTCTTT. This gives the protein CASSLAGEMNTEAFF. V gene TRBV11-2 combines with J gene TRBJ1-1; D gene ambiguous. CDR3 size: 15 residues. The V end was cut by 1 base, the J end by 0 bases, with 9 bases between. From germline, CDR1 is SGHAT and CDR2 FQNNGV.

Details on this clonotype: A much larger clone lies a single base off, so this may be a read error. This sequence joins TRBV20-1 and TRBJ2-1; 9 nucleotides agree with TRBD1. The CDR3 extends over 15 amino acids. Germline assignment: CDR1 DFQATT and CDR2 SNEGSKA (reference sequence). CDR3 nucleotide sequence: TGCAGTGCTAGACCTCACAGGGGGCCCTACGATGAGCAGTTCTTC. The encoded protein is CSARPHRGPYDEQFF.

This chain uses TRBV20-1 with TRBJ2-2; D uncertain. The CDR3 contains 14 residues. Germline V gives CDR1 DFQATT, CDR2 SNEGSKA (reference sequence). The V end was cut by 3 bases, the J end by 4 bases, with 12 bases between. The CDR3 bases are TGCAGTGCTAGCCCCTTTTGGAGCACCGGGGAGCTGTTTTTT. Translation: CSASPFWSTGELFF.

This clonotype came up a few times. This could be a read error, since a much larger clone is one nucleotide away. The chain combines TRBV28 with TRBJ1-1, with D perhaps matching TRBD1 (5 bases). The V gene's germline CDR1 is MDHEN and CDR2 SYDVKM. Trimming removed 2 bases at V and 0 bases at J, with 13 bases between. The CDR3 spans 16 residues. The chain's CDR3 is CASSLRGRVLNTEAFF. The CDR3 DNA reads TGTGCCAGCAGTTTAAGGGGACGAGTTCTGAACACTGAAGCTTTCTTT. The full variable domain, with the rest looked up from reference TRBV28 and TRBJ1-1, is DVKVTQSSRYLVKRTGEKVFLECVQDMDHENMFWYRQDPGLGLRLIYFSYDVKMKEKGDIPEGYSVSREKKERFSLILESASTNQTSMYLCASSLRGRVLNTEAFFGQGTRLTVV.

This clonotype was observed many times. The chain employs TRBV3-1 and TRBJ2-5; D ambiguous. Germline CDR1 is LGHDT and CDR2 is YNNKEL (reference sequence). CDR3 length: 12 amino acids. Trimming cost V 1 base and J 4 bases, with 4 bases left between them. For the CDR3, the DNA is TGTGCCAGCAGCCAAGGGATAGAGACCCAGTACTTC. Translation gives CASSQGIETQYF.

Ten or more counts support this clonotype. The chain is built from TRBV28 and TRBJ2-7; TRBD1 aligns across 7 bases. The CDR3 is 14 residues long. With V trimmed by 6 bases and J by 3 bases, 8 bases remained unmatched. CDR1 is MDHEN and CDR2 is SYDVKM in the germline V gene. The CDR3 protein is CASRWAGGDYEQYF. Written as DNA, the CDR3 is TGTGCCAGCAGATGGGCAGGGGGAGACTACGAGCAGTACTTC.

The genes are TRBV7-2 and TRBJ1-1; D gene ambiguous. In germline, CDR1 is SGHTA, CDR2 FQGNSA. This CDR3 spans 13 amino acids. V lost 5 bases and J 6 bases, leaving 13 bases between the germline ends. The CDR3 nucleotides read TGTGCCAGCAGCCTACGACAATCCGCTGAAGCTTTCTTT. Its translation is CASSLRQSAEAFF. The full variable domain, its missing parts supplied by reference TRBV7-2 and TRBJ1-1, is GAGVSQSPSNKVTEKGKDVELRCDPISGHTALYWYRQSLGQGLEFLIYFQGNSAPDKSGLPSDRFSAERTGGSVSTLTIQRTQQEDSAVYLCASSLRQSAEAFFGQGTRLTVV.

There are a few counts of this clonotype. The chain joins TRBV27 to TRBJ2-1; 14 bases line up with TRBD2. This CDR3 spans 16 amino acids. The V gene's germline CDR1 is MNHEY and CDR2 SMNVEV (reference sequence). The V and J ends lost 3 bases and 6 bases, in that order; junction bases with no gene match: 4. CDR3 coding DNA: TGTGCCAGCAGTTTCGGGACTAGCGGGAGTCTCAATGAGCAGTTCTTC. Translation gives CASSFGTSGSLNEQFF.

This clonotype was counted between two and nine times. The chain joins TRBV6-5 to TRBJ1-6, with a possible D match to TRBD1 (5 bases). Germline V lookup: CDR1 MNHEY, CDR2 SVGAGI. CDR3 length: 16 amino acids. Trimming removed 0 bases from V and 8 bases from J, with 14 bases in between. As DNA, the CDR3 is TGTGCCAGCAGTTACTCCCCCAGGGCGGAGGATTCACCCCTCCACTTT. It is translated as CASSYSPRAEDSPLHF.

This clonotype was found a few times. The chain has TRBV6-1 and TRBJ1-6; maybe TRBD1 (6 bases). The length of the CDR3 is 15 residues. Deletions cut 6 bases from V and 5 bases from J, with 14 bases between. Germline V gene data show CDR1 as MNHNS and CDR2 as SASEGT. The CDR3 reads CASSDGQLDNSPLHF. Written as DNA, the CDR3 is TGTGCCAGCAGCGACGGACAGCTGGATAATTCACCCCTCCACTTT.

J is TRBJ2-1 and V is TRBV19, with D maybe TRBD2 (7 bases). V was clipped by 6 bases and J by 6 bases, with 27 bases between them. The CDR3 totals 18 residues. Germline CDR1 reads LNHDA; CDR2 reads SQIVND (reference sequence). The CDR3 loop is CASREGGRGAGNLNEQFF. For the CDR3, the DNA is TGTGCCAGTAGGGAGGGGGGTCGGGGAGCGGGAAACCTCAATGAGCAGTTCTTC. Supplemented by reference TRBV19 and TRBJ2-1, the full variable domain reads DGGITQSPKYLFRKEGQNVTLSCEQNLNHDAMYWYRQDPGQGLRLIYYSQIVNDFQKGDIAEGYSVSREKKESFPLTVTSAQKNPTAFYLCASREGGRGAGNLNEQFFGPGTRLTVL.

The chain employs TRBV28 and TRBJ1-1; D perhaps matches TRBD1 (5 bases). The CDR3 runs 13 residues. With 9 bases removed from V and 6 bases from J, the gap between germline ends came to 17 bases. Looked up from germline, CDR1 is MDHEN and CDR2 is SYDVKM. Here the CDR3 DNA reads TGTGCCAGTAACAGGCGCCAAGGGGCTGAAGCTTTCTTT. This encodes CASNRRQGAEAFF.

There are many counts of this clonotype. The chain is built from TRBV19 and TRBJ1-2; 11 bases agree with TRBD1. Germline lookup yields CDR1 LNHDA and CDR2 SQIVND (reference sequence). V lost 7 bases and J lost 8; bases outside the gene matches: 9. This CDR3 is built from 14 residues. CDR3 sequence (DNA): TGTGCCAGTACCCTGGGACAGGGGGTGGAGGGCTACACCTTC. As protein: CASTLGQGVEGYTF. Variable domain in full (rest from reference TRBV19 and TRBJ1-2): DGGITQSPKYLFRKEGQNVTLSCEQNLNHDAMYWYRQDPGQGLRLIYYSQIVNDFQKGDIAEGYSVSREKKESFPLTVTSAQKNPTAFYLCASTLGQGVEGYTFGSGTRLTVV.

Many counts were recorded for this clonotype. V gene TRBV10-3 combines with J gene TRBJ1-6; tentative D call: TRBD1 (6 bases). Trimming stripped 2 bases from V and 12 bases from J, with 11 bases between. The CDR3 sequence is 13 residues long. In germline, CDR1 is ENHRY, CDR2 SYGVKD. The CDR3 reads CAISEGQIVPLHF. CDR3 bases: TGTGCCATCAGTGAGGGACAGATCGTACCCCTCCACTTT.

Comment on this clonotype: One junction end disagrees with the germline gene, perhaps due to a read error. The chain couples TRBV12-3 or TRBV12-4 to TRBJ1-5; D possibly corresponds to TRBD1 (5 bases). The CDR3 loop spans 17 amino acids. The CDR3 nucleotides read TGTGACAGCAGTCCGAGAGGGGAATTGATGAGCAATCAGCCCCAGCATTTT. Amino acid sequence: CDSSPRGELMSNQPQHF.

This clonotype was recorded at least ten times. CDR3 sequence: CSGTGMGEKLFF. In DNA, the CDR3 is TGCAGTGGGACAGGGATGGGCGAAAAACTGTTTTTT. The chain has TRBV20-1 and TRBJ1-4; 8 positions match TRBD1. From germline, CDR1 is DFQATT and CDR2 SNEGSKA (reference sequence). The CDR3 sequence is 12 residues long. Trimming removed 7 bases from V and 8 bases from J; junction bases left unmatched: 6.

This clonotype has a handful of counts. This sequence joins TRBV5-4 and TRBJ2-1; possible D gene TRBD2, 5 bases. Germline CDR1 is SGHNT and CDR2 is YYREEE (reference sequence). Deletions cut 0 bases from V and 6 bases from J, with 13 bases between. The CDR3 length is 15 residues. This chain's CDR3 is CASSLELGSRNEQFF. CDR3 sequence (DNA): TGTGCCAGCAGCTTGGAATTGGGGAGCCGCAATGAGCAGTTCTTC.

In the case of this clonotype: With a much larger clone just one base away, this may be a read error. The chain links TRBV7-2 to TRBJ2-6, with D maybe TRBD1 (5 bases). CDR1 and CDR2 from the germline V gene are SGHTA and FQGNSA. This CDR3 has 16 residues. In nucleotides, the CDR3 is TGTGCCAGCAGCTTAGCCTGGAAGTCTGGGGCCAACGTCGTGACTTTC. Encoded protein: CASSLAWKSGANVVTF. The entire variable domain, with the rest obtained from reference TRBV7-2 and TRBJ2-6, is as follows: GAGVSQSPSNKVTEKGKDVELRCDPISGHTALYWYRQSLGQGLEFLIYFQGNSAPDKSGLPSDRFSAERTGGSVSTLTIQRTQQEDSAVYLCASSLAWKSGANVVTFGAGSRLTVL.

The chain carries TRBV11-2 and TRBJ2-7; possible D gene TRBD1, 6 bases. In germline, CDR1 is SGHAT, CDR2 FQNNGV. V dropped 1 base and J dropped 2 bases, with 18 bases sitting between them. This CDR3 comprises 17 residues. CDR3 residues: CASSLAYGAGETYEQYF. CDR3 DNA sequence: TGTGCCAGCAGCTTAGCGTACGGGGCAGGGGAGACCTACGAGCAGTACTTC. The full variable domain, its missing parts supplied by reference TRBV11-2 and TRBJ2-7, is EAGVAQSPRYKIIEKRQSVAFWCNPISGHATLYWYQQILGQGPKLLIQFQNNGVVDDSQLPKDRFSAERLKGVDSTLKIQPAKLEDSAVYLCASSLAYGAGETYEQYFGPGTRLTVT.

In this sample, this clonotype turned up many times. The CDR3 region is CASSLRELDQYF. CDR3 DNA: TGTGCCAGCAGCTTACGGGAGTTGGACCAGTACTTC. The chain carries TRBV11-3 and TRBJ2-5, with a tentative D call TRBD2 (6 bases). The CDR3 loop spans 12 amino acids. CDR1 is SGHNT, CDR2 YENEEA, per germline. With 2 bases removed from V and 10 bases from J, the gap between germline ends came to 11 bases.